This T cell receptor beta chain was recorded in a study of blood T cell repertoires in COVID-19. This clone has at least ten counts. Per the study methods: Amplification with reference gene primers provided the estimates of nucleated cell counts. Data came from immunoSEQ multiplex PCR; TCRdb stores just in-frame clones and leaves some out. V and J calls and clone size are those listed in that table; D and trimming were worked out from the DNA. The sample lists some 200,000 clones; 80% to 85% were seen once. The CDR3 contains 13 residues. V was shortened by 5 bases and J by 5 bases, with 9 bases between the two germline ends. Germline V gives CDR1 MNHEY, CDR2 SVGEGT.

Sequencing was carried out using peripheral blood. This receptor was identified in a woman in her fifties or sixties with acute or convalescent COVID-19. The genes are TRBV6-2 or TRBV6-3 and TRBJ1-4, with no clear D. The CDR3: CASSKQTNEKLFF. The DNA of the CDR3 is TGTGCCAGCAGTAAGCAGACAAATGAAAAACTGTTTTTT.